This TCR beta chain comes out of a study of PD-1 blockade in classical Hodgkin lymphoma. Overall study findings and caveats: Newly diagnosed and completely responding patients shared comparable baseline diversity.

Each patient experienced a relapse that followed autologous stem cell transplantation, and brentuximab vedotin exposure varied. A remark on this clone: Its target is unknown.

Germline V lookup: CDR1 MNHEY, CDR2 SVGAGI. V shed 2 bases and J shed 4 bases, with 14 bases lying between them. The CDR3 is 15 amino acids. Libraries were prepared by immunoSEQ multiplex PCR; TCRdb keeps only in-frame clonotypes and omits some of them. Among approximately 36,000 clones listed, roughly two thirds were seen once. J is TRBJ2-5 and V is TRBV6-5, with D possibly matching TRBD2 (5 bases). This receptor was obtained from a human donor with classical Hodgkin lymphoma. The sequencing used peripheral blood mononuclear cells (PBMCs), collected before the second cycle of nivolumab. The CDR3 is CASSYVLGVGETQYF. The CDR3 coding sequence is TGTGCCAGCAGTTACGTTTTGGGAGTGGGAGAGACCCAGTACTTC.